This note documents a single TCR beta chain sequence. What it recognizes is unknown. The source of the sample is a study of T cell repertoires in cytomegalovirus infection. Study background: From public TCR beta signatures came an indication of both CMV infection and matching HLA type.

Study conclusions and caveats: HLA-C-restricted CMV clonotypes gave the most frequent clonotype in two of eight donors. Totalled public TCR beta family frequency picked out people who carried CMV plus the relevant HLA.

Between the trimmed V and J ends, which lost 2 bases and 0 bases, there was a span of 12 bases. The germline V gene encodes CDR1 MNHEY and CDR2 SVGAGI. This CDR3 contains 16 residues. TCRdb processed the reads anew with MiXCR; each CDR3 protein has one entry. The data contain some 480,000 distinct CDR3 sequences, 30% to 35% of them seen just once; the ten biggest clones take up 17%. The sequenced sample was cultured PBMCs, obtained from culture after CMV antigen stimulation. The chain has TRBV6-5 and TRBJ2-3; D not certain. The receptor's source is a human donor in good health (CMV status not recorded). Some clones in this sample may be carry-over from other donors' samples. CDR3: CASSYLGGISTDTQYF. The CDR3 DNA reads TGTGCCAGCAGTTACCTTGGCGGAATTAGCACAGATACGCAGTATTTT.